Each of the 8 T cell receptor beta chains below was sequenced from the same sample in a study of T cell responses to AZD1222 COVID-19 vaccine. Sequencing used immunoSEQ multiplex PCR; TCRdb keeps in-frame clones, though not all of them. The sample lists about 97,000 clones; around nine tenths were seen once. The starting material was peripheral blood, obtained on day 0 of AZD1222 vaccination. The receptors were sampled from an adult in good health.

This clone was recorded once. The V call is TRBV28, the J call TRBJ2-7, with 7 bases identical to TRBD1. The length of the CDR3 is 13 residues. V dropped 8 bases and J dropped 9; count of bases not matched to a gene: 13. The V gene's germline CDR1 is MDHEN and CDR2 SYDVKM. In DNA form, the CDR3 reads TGTGCCAGCCAATTGCCACAGGGGATACGGCAGTACTTC. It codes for CASQLPQGIRQYF.

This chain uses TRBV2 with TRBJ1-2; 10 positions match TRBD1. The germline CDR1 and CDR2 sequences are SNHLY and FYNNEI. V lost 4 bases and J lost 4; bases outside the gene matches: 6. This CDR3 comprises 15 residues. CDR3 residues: CASSARDRGLYGYTF. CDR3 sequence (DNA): TGTGCCAGCAGTGCGAGGGACAGGGGACTCTATGGCTACACCTTC.

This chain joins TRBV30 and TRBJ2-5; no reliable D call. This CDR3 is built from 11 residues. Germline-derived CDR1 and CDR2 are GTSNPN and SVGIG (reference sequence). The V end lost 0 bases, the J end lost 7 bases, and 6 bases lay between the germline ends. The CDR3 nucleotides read TGTGCCTGGAGTGTTGCAGGGACCCAGTACTTC. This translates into CAWSVAGTQYF.

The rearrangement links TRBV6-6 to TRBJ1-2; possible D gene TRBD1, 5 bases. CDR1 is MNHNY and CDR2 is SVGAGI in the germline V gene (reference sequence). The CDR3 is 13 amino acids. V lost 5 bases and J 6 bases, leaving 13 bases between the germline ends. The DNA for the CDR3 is TGTGCCAGCAGTCAGGGTCTTCCCAATGGCTACACCTTC. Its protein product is CASSQGLPNGYTF.

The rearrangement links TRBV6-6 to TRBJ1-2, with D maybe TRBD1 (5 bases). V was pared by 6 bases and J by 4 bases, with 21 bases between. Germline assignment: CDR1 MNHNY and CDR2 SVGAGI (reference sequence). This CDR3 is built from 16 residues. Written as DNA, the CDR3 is TGTGCCAGCAGCGGGGCGTCCCGATCCCTGCTCTATGGCTACACCTTC. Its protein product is CASSGASRSLLYGYTF.

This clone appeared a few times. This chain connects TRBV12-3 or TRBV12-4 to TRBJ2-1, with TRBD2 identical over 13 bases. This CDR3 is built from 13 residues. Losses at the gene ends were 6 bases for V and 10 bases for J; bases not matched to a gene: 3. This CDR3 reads CASRKTSGGEQFF. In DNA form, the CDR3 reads TGTGCCAGCAGGAAGACTAGCGGGGGGGAGCAGTTCTTC.

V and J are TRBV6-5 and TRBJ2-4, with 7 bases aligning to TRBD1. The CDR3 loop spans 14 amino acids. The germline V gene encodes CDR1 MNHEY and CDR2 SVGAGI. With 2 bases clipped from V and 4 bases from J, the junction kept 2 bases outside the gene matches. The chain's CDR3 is CASSYDREKNIQYF. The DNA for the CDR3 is TGTGCCAGCAGTTACGACAGGGAGAAAAACATTCAGTACTTC.

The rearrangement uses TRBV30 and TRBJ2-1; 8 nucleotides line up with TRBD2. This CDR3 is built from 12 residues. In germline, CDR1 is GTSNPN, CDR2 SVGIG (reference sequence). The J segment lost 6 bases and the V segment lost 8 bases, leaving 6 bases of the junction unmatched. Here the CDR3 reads CAGVREGNEQFF. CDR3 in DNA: TGTGCCGGCGTTCGGGAGGGCAATGAGCAGTTCTTC.